The 8 T cell receptor beta chains presented below share a single source sample, sequenced in a study of blood T cell repertoires in COVID-19 (dated by TCRdb to 2019 to 2021). Library prep was done by the immunoSEQ multiplex PCR assay. Here the immuneACCESS table is served through TCRdb, limited to in-frame sequences with V and J called. Missing clones are a known gap in these copies; in checked studies unresolved V genes cover under half, and the rest lacks a known reason. The sample yields about 300,000 clones; roughly 84% were counted once. Jointly, the top ten make up about 1.6% of the sample. Specimen: peripheral blood. All receptors come from a human donor with COVID-19, enrolled during active disease. The donor label of this sample is uncertain.

This sequence joins TRBV7-2 and TRBJ2-7, with D perhaps TRBD1 (5 bases). Looked up from germline, CDR1 is SGHTA and CDR2 is FQGNSA. Trimming stripped 1 base from V and 4 bases from J, with 8 bases between. The CDR3 is made up of 13 amino acids. The CDR3 reads CASSLVRGYEQYF. For the CDR3, the DNA is TGTGCCAGCAGCTTAGTTAGGGGATACGAGCAGTACTTC.

This clone was seen a single time. The V and J genes are TRBV5-4 and TRBJ1-6; 7 nucleotides match TRBD1. Germline assignment: CDR1 SGHNT and CDR2 YYREEE (reference sequence). The ends lost 0 bases at V and 10 bases at J; junction bases unmatched: 7. The CDR3 extends over 15 amino acids. Here the CDR3 DNA reads TGTGCCAGCAGCTTGGGACAGGGAGATTTCTCACCCCTCCACTTT. It specifies CASSLGQGDFSPLHF.

The rearrangement uses TRBV6-4 and TRBJ2-2; D is ambiguous. Germline values: CDR1 MRHNA, CDR2 SNTAGT. The CDR3 is 15 amino acids. The V and J ends lost 4 bases and 5 bases respectively, with 14 bases between them. CDR3 bases: TGTGCCAGCAGTGCCGGGTCCAGTGGGACCGGGGAGCTGTTTTTT. Encoded protein: CASSAGSSGTGELFF.

A few counts support this clone. The rearrangement uses TRBV11-2 and TRBJ2-3; 11 bases are a match to TRBD1. CDR3 length: 17 residues. Germline V CDR1 and CDR2: SGHAT, FQNNGV. V shed 1 base, J shed 6 bases, and the junction held 9 bases outside the gene matches. The DNA for the CDR3 is TGTGCCAGCAGCTTAGTTAAGGACAGGGGGCGTCTGGATACGCAGTATTTT. Translated: CASSLVKDRGRLDTQYF. Combining the CDR3 with reference TRBV11-2 and TRBJ2-3 gives the whole variable domain EAGVAQSPRYKIIEKRQSVAFWCNPISGHATLYWYQQILGQGPKLLIQFQNNGVVDDSQLPKDRFSAERLKGVDSTLKIQPAKLEDSAVYLCASSLVKDRGRLDTQYFGPGTRLTVL.

The genes are TRBV9 and TRBJ1-3; 8 bases map to TRBD1. J was trimmed by 0 bases and V by 0 bases; bases with no gene match: 8. Germline V gives CDR1 SGDLS, CDR2 YYNGEE. There are 18 residues in the CDR3. The CDR3 loop reads CASSVASGGQSSGNTIYF. The CDR3 nucleotides are TGTGCCAGCAGCGTAGCTTCAGGGGGCCAAAGCTCTGGAAACACCATATATTTT.

The rearrangement uses TRBV7-3 and TRBJ1-1; 7 bases map to TRBD1. The CDR3 has 17 amino acids. The J segment lost 0 bases and the V segment lost 4 bases, leaving 11 bases of the junction unmatched. Germline V gives CDR1 SGHTA, CDR2 FQGTGA. The DNA of the CDR3 is TGTGCCAGCAGCTCCATGGGACAGAGAATCATGAACACTGAAGCTTTCTTT. This codes for CASSSMGQRIMNTEAFF.

The rearrangement links TRBV19 to TRBJ1-2; 9 bases line up with TRBD1. Trimming cost V 6 bases and J 7 bases; bases outside gene matches: 9. The V gene's germline CDR1 is LNHDA and CDR2 SQIVND (reference sequence). The CDR3 is made up of 14 amino acids. CDR3 in amino acids: CASSEGTGIGGYTF. As DNA, the CDR3 is TGTGCCAGTAGCGAGGGGACAGGGATCGGTGGCTACACCTTC.

The chain links TRBV27 to TRBJ2-7; D remains ambiguous. This CDR3 has 15 residues. Looked up from germline, CDR1 is MNHEY and CDR2 is SMNVEV (reference sequence). V was cut by 0 bases and J by 2 bases, with 11 bases left in between. CDR3 amino acids: CASSLSPTQAYEQYF. The CDR3 bases are TGTGCCAGCAGTTTATCACCCACTCAGGCCTACGAGCAGTACTTC.